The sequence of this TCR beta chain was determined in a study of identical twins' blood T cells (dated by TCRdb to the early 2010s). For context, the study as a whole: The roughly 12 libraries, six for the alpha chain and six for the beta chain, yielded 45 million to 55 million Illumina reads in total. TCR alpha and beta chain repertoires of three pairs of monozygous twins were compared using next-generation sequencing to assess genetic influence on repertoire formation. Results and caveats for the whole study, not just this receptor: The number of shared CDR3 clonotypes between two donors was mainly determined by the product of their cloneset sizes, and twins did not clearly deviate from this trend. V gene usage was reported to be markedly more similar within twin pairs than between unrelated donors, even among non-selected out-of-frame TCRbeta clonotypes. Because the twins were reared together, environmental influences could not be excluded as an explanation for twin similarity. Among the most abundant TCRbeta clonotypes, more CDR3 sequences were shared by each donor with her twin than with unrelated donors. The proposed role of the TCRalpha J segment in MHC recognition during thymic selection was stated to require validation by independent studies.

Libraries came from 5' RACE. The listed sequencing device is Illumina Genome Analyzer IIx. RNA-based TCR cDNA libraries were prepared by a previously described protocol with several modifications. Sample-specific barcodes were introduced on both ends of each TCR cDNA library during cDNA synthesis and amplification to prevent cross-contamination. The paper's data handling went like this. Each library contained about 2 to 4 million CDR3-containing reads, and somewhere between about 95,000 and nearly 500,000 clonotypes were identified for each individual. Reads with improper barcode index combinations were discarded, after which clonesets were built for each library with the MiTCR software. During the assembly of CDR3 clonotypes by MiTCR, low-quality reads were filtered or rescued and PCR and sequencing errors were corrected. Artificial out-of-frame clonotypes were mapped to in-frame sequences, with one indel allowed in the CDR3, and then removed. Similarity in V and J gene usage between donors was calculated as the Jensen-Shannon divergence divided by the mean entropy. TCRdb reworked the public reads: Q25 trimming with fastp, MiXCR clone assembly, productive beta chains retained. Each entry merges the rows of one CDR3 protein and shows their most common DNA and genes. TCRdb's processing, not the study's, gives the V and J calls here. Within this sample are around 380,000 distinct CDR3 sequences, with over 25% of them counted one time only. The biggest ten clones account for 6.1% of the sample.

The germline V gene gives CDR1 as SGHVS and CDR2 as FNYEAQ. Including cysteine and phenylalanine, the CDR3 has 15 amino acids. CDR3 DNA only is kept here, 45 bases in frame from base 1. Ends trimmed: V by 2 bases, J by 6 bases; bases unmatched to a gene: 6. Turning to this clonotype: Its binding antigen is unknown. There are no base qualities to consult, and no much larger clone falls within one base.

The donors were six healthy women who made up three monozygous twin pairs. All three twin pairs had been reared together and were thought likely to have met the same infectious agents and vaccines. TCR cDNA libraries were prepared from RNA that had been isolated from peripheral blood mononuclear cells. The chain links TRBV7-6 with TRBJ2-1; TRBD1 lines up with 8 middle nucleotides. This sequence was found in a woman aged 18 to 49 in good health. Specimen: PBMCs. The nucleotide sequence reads TGTGCCAGCAGCTTAAAGGGACAGGCCTTCAATGAGCAGTTCTTC. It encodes CASSLKGQAFNEQFF.